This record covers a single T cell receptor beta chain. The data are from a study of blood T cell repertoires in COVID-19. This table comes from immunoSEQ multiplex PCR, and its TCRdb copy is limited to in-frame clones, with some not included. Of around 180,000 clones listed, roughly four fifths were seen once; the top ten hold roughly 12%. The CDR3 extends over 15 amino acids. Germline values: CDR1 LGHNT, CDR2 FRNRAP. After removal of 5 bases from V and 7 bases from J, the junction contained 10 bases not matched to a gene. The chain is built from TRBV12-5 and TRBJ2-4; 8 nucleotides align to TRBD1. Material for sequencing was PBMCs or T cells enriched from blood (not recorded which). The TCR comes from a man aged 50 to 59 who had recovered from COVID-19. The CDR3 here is CASGPPRQGANIQYF. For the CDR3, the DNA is TGTGCTAGTGGTCCCCCTCGGCAGGGGGCCAACATTCAGTACTTC.